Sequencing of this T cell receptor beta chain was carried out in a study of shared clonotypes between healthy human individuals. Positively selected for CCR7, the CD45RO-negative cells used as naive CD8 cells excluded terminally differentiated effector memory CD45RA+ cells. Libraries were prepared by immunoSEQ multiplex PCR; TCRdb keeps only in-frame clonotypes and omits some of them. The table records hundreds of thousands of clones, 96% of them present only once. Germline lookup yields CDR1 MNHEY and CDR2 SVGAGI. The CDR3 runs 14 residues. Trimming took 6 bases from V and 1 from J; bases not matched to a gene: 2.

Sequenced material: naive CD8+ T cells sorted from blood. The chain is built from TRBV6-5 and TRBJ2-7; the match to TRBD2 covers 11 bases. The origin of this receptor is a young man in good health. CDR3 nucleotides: TGTGCCAGCAGCTGGACTAGCGGGTCCTACGAGCAGTACTTC. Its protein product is CASSWTSGSYEQYF.